This T cell receptor beta chain was identified during a study of blood T cell repertoires in COVID-19. About the research overall: Material from acute and convalescent COVID-19 was sourced from the United States, Italy and Spain.

The CDR3 has 17 amino acids. The V end was cut by 0 bases, the J end by 0 bases, with 15 bases between. Germline-derived CDR1 and CDR2 are SGHKS and YYEKEE (reference sequence). Source study methods: Amplification from reference gene primers served as the basis for estimated nucleated cell counts. Produced via immunoSEQ multiplex PCR; TCRdb's table is partial and in-frame only. The V and J calls and clone size come from that table; D and trimming were worked out from the DNA. The sample includes about 270,000 clones, around 83% of them seen just once. The TCR sequence derives from a man aged 80 or over with acute or convalescent COVID-19. This chain links TRBV5-5 with TRBJ1-2; the D gene is possibly TRBD1 (5 bases). Sequenced input: peripheral blood. CDR3 sequence reads: CASSLGAGTPANYGYTF. CDR3 DNA sequence: TGTGCCAGCAGCTTGGGGGCCGGGACTCCCGCTAACTATGGCTACACCTTC. Together with reference TRBV5-5 and TRBJ1-2, the CDR3 gives the full variable domain: DAGVTQSPTHLIKTRGQQVTLRCSPISGHKSVSWYQQVLGQGPQFIFQYYEKEERGRGNFPDRFSARQFPNYSSELNVNALLLGDSALYLCASSLGAGTPANYGYTFGSGTRLTVV.